The source of this TCR beta chain is a study of blood T cell repertoires in COVID-19. Study-wide background: Sample material is recorded as cDNA or gDNA derived from T cells, B-cell-depleted T cells, or PBMCs.

Methods used by the authors: Nucleated cell number was recorded as an estimate derived from reference gene primer amplification. Data came from immunoSEQ multiplex PCR; TCRdb stores just in-frame clones and leaves some out. V and J calls and clone size come straight from that table; D and trimming were deduced from the DNA. The data show about 80,000 clones, with 88% seen just once and 5.5% to 7.5% held by the top ten. Germline CDR1 reads SQVTM; CDR2 reads ANQGSEA. After removal of 3 bases from V and 0 bases from J, the junction contained 4 bases not matched to a gene. The CDR3 covers 14 residues. Sequenced input: peripheral blood. The TCR originated in a woman of 80 years or more with acute or convalescent COVID-19. J is TRBJ2-5 and V is TRBV29-1; TRBD1 agrees at 7 bases. This CDR3 is CSVEGTAYQETQYF. The CDR3 DNA follows: TGCAGCGTTGAGGGGACAGCCTACCAAGAGACCCAGTACTTC.